Presented here are 13 T cell receptor beta chains from one specimen sequenced in a study of response to subunit inactivated influenza vaccine. TCRdb re-derived calls from the RT-PCR reads in MiXCR, one entry per CDR3 protein. The sample lists some 850,000 distinct CDR3 sequences, less than 20% occurring once. The specimen comprised PBMCs from blood, sampled 5 days after vaccination. Every receptor here comes from a man aged 50 or older who received an inactivated influenza vaccine.

This clonotype was counted a few times. The V gene is TRBV14, the J gene TRBJ2-5, with D uncertain. Germline-derived CDR1 and CDR2 are SGHDN and FVKESK. The CDR3 contains 14 residues. Trimming stripped 2 bases from V and 1 base from J, with 8 bases between. The CDR3 coding sequence is TGTGCCAGCAGCCAATTTCCGTCCCAAGAGACCCAGTACTTC. It specifies CASSQFPSQETQYF.

This clonotype appeared a few times. This chain uses TRBV4-3 with TRBJ2-7; 9 bases are shared with TRBD1. CDR1 is LGHNA and CDR2 is YSLEER in the germline V gene. With 0 bases clipped from V and 3 bases from J, the junction kept 3 bases outside the gene matches. The CDR3 length is 15 residues. The CDR3 protein is CASSQDGTGYYEQYF. DNA for the CDR3: TGCGCCAGCAGCCAAGATGGGACAGGGTACTACGAGCAGTACTTC.

The chain uses TRBV12-3 or TRBV12-4 and TRBJ2-7; TRBD1 aligns across 7 bases. This CDR3 has 13 residues. V shed 5 bases and J 6 bases; nucleotides not matched to a gene: 7. For the CDR3, the DNA is TGTGCCAGCAGTAGACAGGGCGACGGCGAGCAGTACTTC. Residues: CASSRQGDGEQYF.

The J gene is TRBJ2-5, the V gene TRBV4-1, with 9 bases that match TRBD2. The CDR3 is 16 residues long. Germline CDR1 MGHRA, CDR2 YSYEKL. The V gene end was trimmed by 1 base and the J gene end by 2 bases; junction bases not matched to a gene: 5. The DNA of the CDR3 is TGCGCCAGCAGCCAAGTAGCGGGGGCGTCACAAGAGACCCAGTACTTC. As protein: CASSQVAGASQETQYF.

This clonotype was counted between two and nine times. The V and J genes are TRBV6-2 or TRBV6-3 and TRBJ1-5; unclear D gene. The CDR3 contains 12 residues. Trimming left V 6 bases short and J 7 bases short, with 10 bases between. Looked up from germline, CDR1 is MNHEY and CDR2 is SVGEGT. The CDR3 here is CASRDPSQPQHF. The CDR3 region has the DNA TGTGCCAGCAGGGACCCCAGCCAGCCCCAGCATTTT.

CDR3 in amino acids: CASSFHRGLNEQFF. The CDR3 DNA sequence: TGCGCCAGCAGCTTCCACAGGGGGCTTAATGAGCAGTTCTTC. The V call is TRBV5-1, the J call TRBJ2-1, with 9 bases matching TRBD1. Germline lookup yields CDR1 SGHRS and CDR2 YFSETQ. This CDR3 comprises 14 residues. V lost 2 bases to trimming and J lost 7 bases; unmatched junction nucleotides: 4. The full variable domain, its missing parts supplied by reference TRBV5-1 and TRBJ2-1, is KAGVTQTPRYLIKTRGQQVTLSCSPISGHRSVSWYQQTPGQGLQFLFEYFSETQRNKGNFPGRFSGRQFSNSRSEMNVSTLELGDSALYLCASSFHRGLNEQFFGPGTRLTVL.

The chain links TRBV3-1 to TRBJ2-5; a possible D gene is TRBD1 (5 bases). V was cut by 5 bases and J by 2 bases, with 12 bases left in between. Germline lookup yields CDR1 LGHDT and CDR2 YNNKEL (reference sequence). This CDR3 spans 14 amino acids. The CDR3 protein is CASSSRQIQETQYF. In nucleotides, the CDR3 is TGTGCCAGCAGCTCCAGACAGATACAAGAGACCCAGTACTTC.

The chain joins TRBV5-1 to TRBJ2-2; no definite D call. With 2 bases removed from V and 5 bases from J, the gap between germline ends came to 13 bases. This CDR3 has 15 amino acids. CDR1 and CDR2 (germline): SGHRS, YFSETQ. The CDR3 bases are TGCGCCAGCAGCTTAATGGACGGCGAAACCGGGGAGCTGTTTTTT. Protein: CASSLMDGETGELFF.

The J gene is TRBJ2-4, the V gene TRBV9; 10 bases align to TRBD2. CDR1 is SGDLS and CDR2 is YYNGEE in the germline V gene. The ends lost 3 bases at V and 12 bases at J; junction bases unmatched: 12. The CDR3 runs to 15 residues. This CDR3 reads CASSAQPGLATNQYF. CDR3 nucleotide sequence: TGTGCCAGCAGCGCCCAGCCGGGACTAGCGACCAATCAGTACTTC. Full variable domain (missing parts from reference TRBV9 and TRBJ2-4): DSGVTQTPKHLITATGQRVTLRCSPRSGDLSVYWYQQSLDQGLQFLIQYYNGEERAKGNILERFSAQQFPDLHSELNLSSLELGDSALYFCASSAQPGLATNQYFGAGTRLSVL.

This clonotype came up many times. The J gene is TRBJ2-1, the V gene TRBV20-1, with 11 bases matching TRBD2. Per the germline V gene, CDR1 is DFQATT and CDR2 is SNEGSKA (reference sequence). This CDR3 contains 14 residues. For the CDR3, the DNA is TGCAGCCTCCGACTAGCGGGACCCTACAATGAGCAGTTCTTC. This translates into CSLRLAGPYNEQFF.

The chain couples TRBV7-3 to TRBJ2-7, with D possibly being TRBD1 or TRBD2 (5 bases each). Trimming removed 1 base from V and 5 bases from J, with 12 bases in between. The CDR3 has 14 residues. The germline V gene encodes CDR1 SGHTA and CDR2 FQGTGA. The CDR3 DNA sequence: TGTGCCAGCAGCTTAAACGGGGCGGGTAACGAGCAGTACTTC. This codes for CASSLNGAGNEQYF.

The chain has TRBV5-1 and TRBJ1-2; D not certain. This CDR3 has 11 amino acids. Trimming cost V 0 bases and J 6 bases, with 3 bases left between them. The germline V gene has CDR1 SGHRS and CDR2 YFSETQ. The CDR3 sequence: CASSLEDGYTF. CDR3 sequence (DNA): TGCGCCAGCAGCTTGGAGGATGGCTACACCTTC.

The table lists this clonotype with many counts. J is TRBJ2-7 and V is TRBV12-3 or TRBV12-4; D call uncertain. The CDR3 runs to 15 residues. The V gene lost 6 bases and the J gene lost 0 bases, with 15 bases spanning the gap. The CDR3 is CASSPRPGVSYEQYF. In DNA, the CDR3 is TGTGCCAGCAGCCCACGGCCTGGGGTCTCCTACGAGCAGTACTTC.